This T cell receptor beta chain is drawn from a study of OX40 agonist ivuxolimab in advanced cancers. Turning to the study itself: Cohort: roughly 80% men, mean age approximately 66, aged about 23 to 79.

A single count supports this clone. Sequencing used immunoSEQ multiplex PCR; TCRdb keeps in-frame clones, though not all of them. The sample lists tens of thousands of clones, about 83% occurring once. The sequence was obtained from an adult with an advanced solid tumor such as melanoma, head and neck, liver or kidney cancer. This sample comprised CD4+ or CD8+ T cells sorted from blood, obtained in a trial of the OX40 agonist ivuxolimab.

Here the CDR3 DNA reads TGCGCCAGCAGCTTGGGACAGGGTAGAGAGACCCAGTACTTC. This sequence encodes CASSLGQGRETQYF. V is TRBV5-1 and J is TRBJ2-5; 7 nucleotides line up with TRBD1. The V gene's germline CDR1 is SGHRS and CDR2 YFSETQ. The CDR3 length is 14 residues. After removal of 0 bases from V and 4 bases from J, the junction contained 3 bases not matched to a gene.